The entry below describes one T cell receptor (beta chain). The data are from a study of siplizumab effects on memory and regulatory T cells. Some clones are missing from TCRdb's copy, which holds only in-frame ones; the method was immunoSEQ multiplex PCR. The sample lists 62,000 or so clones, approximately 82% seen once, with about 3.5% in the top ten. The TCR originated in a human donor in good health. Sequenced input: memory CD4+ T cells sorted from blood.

CDR3 DNA sequence: TGCGCCAGCAGCTCTACAAGACAGGCTAATGAAAAACTGTTTTTT. It specifies CASSSTRQANEKLFF. The V call is TRBV5-1, the J call TRBJ1-4, with D perhaps matching TRBD1 (6 bases). CDR3 length: 15 residues. The V gene's germline CDR1 is SGHRS and CDR2 YFSETQ. Trimming pared 3 bases from V and 3 bases from J, leaving 12 bases between.